A selection of T cell receptor beta chains follows, all from one sample in a study of identical twins. TCRdb re-analysed the 5' RACE reads in MiXCR, keeping a single row per CDR3 protein. The sample records some 690,000 distinct CDR3 sequences, 21% being singletons. The same sample was also studied in work on T cells expressing NK-cell markers.

Sequenced: PBMCs. The receptors originated from a young woman in good health. CDR3s include the opening cysteine and the closing phenylalanine or tryptophan. A D gene is named only where the DNA matches it firmly. The size of a clone is reported for some rows only, either as once, few or many, or as a class for expanded clones.

D gene: -; clone size: -; V gene: TRBV20-1; J gene: TRBJ2-3; CDR3 DNA: TGCAGTGCTGGGGCCCTGACAGATAGCACAGATACGCAGTATTTT; CDR3 protein: CSAGALTDSTDTQYF
D gene: -; clone size: -; V gene: TRBV7-9; J gene: TRBJ2-7; CDR3 DNA: TGTGCCAGCAGCCTCGGGACATCGGTGCAGTACTTC; CDR3 protein: CASSLGTSVQYF
D gene: TRBD2; clone size: -; V gene: TRBV7-2; J gene: TRBJ2-4; CDR3 DNA: TGTGCCAGCAGCTCTATACTAGCGGGAGACGGGAACATTCAGTACTTC; CDR3 protein: CASSSILAGDGNIQYF
D gene: TRBD2; clone size: -; V gene: TRBV10-2; J gene: TRBJ2-3; CDR3 DNA: TGCGCCAGCAGGGGGACTAGCGGAAACACAGATACGCAGTATTTT; CDR3 protein: CASRGTSGNTDTQYF
D gene: -; clone size: few; V gene: TRBV7-6; J gene: TRBJ1-1; CDR3 DNA: TGTGCCAGCAGCTCAAGACCCGACAGGCCAGCTTTCTTT; CDR3 protein: CASSSRPDRPAFF
D gene: TRBD2; clone size: few; V gene: TRBV20-1; J gene: TRBJ2-3; CDR3 DNA: TGCAGTGCTAGATCTAGCGGGGGGGCGGGAGATACGCAGTATTTT; CDR3 protein: CSARSSGGAGDTQYF
D gene: -; clone size: -; V gene: TRBV12-3/TRBV12-4; J gene: TRBJ2-7; CDR3 DNA: TGTGCCAGCAGTTTACGGGGGCAGTCCTACGAGCAGTACTTC; CDR3 protein: CASSLRGQSYEQYF
D gene: TRBD1; clone size: -; V gene: TRBV6-1; J gene: TRBJ1-6; CDR3 DNA: TGTGCCAGCAGTGCCCATCGGACAGGCGGGTTCTCACCCCTCCACTTT; CDR3 protein: CASSAHRTGGFSPLHF
D gene: -; clone size: -; V gene: TRBV19; J gene: TRBJ2-3; CDR3 DNA: TGTGCCAGTAGTACCGGAGCATGGGGCACAGATACGCAGTATTTT; CDR3 protein: CASSTGAWGTDTQYF
D gene: -; clone size: many; V gene: TRBV9; J gene: TRBJ1-2; CDR3 DNA: TGTGCCAGCAGCGTAACAGCCCTCCTAGGAGGCTACACCTTC; CDR3 protein: CASSVTALLGGYTF
D gene: -; clone size: few; V gene: TRBV5-1; J gene: TRBJ2-4; CDR3 DNA: TGCGCCAGCAGCACCCAAGACGGGAAAAACATTCAGTACTTC; CDR3 protein: CASSTQDGKNIQYF
D gene: -; clone size: few; V gene: TRBV6-5; J gene: TRBJ1-6; CDR3 DNA: TGTGCCAGCAGTTACGGAGGCATTCTCCACTTT; CDR3 protein: CASSYGGILHF
D gene: -; clone size: many; V gene: TRBV10-3; J gene: TRBJ1-5; CDR3 DNA: TGTGCCATCAGTGGGGGGGGCGTTTTCGATCAGCCCCAGCATTTT; CDR3 protein: CAISGGGVFDQPQHF
D gene: -; clone size: -; V gene: TRBV20-1; J gene: TRBJ1-2; CDR3 DNA: TGCAGTGCTAGGGGGGACCCCTCGGGCTACACCTTC; CDR3 protein: CSARGDPSGYTF
D gene: TRBD2; clone size: -; V gene: TRBV7-2; J gene: TRBJ2-1; CDR3 DNA: TGTGCCAGCAGCAGGTCTAGCGGGAGGGGTTACAATGAGCAGTTCTTC; CDR3 protein: CASSRSSGRGYNEQFF
D gene: -; clone size: few; V gene: TRBV7-2; J gene: TRBJ2-5; CDR3 DNA: TGTGCCAGCAGCTTACTAGTTGAGACCCAGTACTTC; CDR3 protein: CASSLLVETQYF
D gene: -; clone size: -; V gene: TRBV20-1; J gene: TRBJ2-6; CDR3 DNA: TGCAGTGCTCCCTCCCTCGGGACCCTCTCTGGGGCCAACGTCCTGACTTTC; CDR3 protein: CSAPSLGTLSGANVLTF
D gene: -; clone size: few; V gene: TRBV20-1; J gene: TRBJ2-4; CDR3 DNA: TGCAGTGCTAGGCCATGGATGCTAGCCAAAAACATTCAGTACTTC; CDR3 protein: CSARPWMLAKNIQYF
D gene: -; clone size: once; V gene: TRBV20-1; J gene: TRBJ2-1; CDR3 DNA: TGCAGTGCCAAGAGGCTAGAATCCTACAATGAGCAGTTCTTC; CDR3 protein: CSAKRLESYNEQFF
D gene: -; clone size: -; V gene: TRBV5-5; J gene: TRBJ1-1; CDR3 DNA: TGTGCCAGCAGCTTGTGGCAGATTGAAGCTTTCTTT; CDR3 protein: CASSLWQIEAFF
D gene: -; clone size: few; V gene: TRBV5-1; J gene: TRBJ2-2; CDR3 DNA: TGCGCCAGCAGCAAGGAACCCGGGGAGCTGTTTTTT; CDR3 protein: CASSKEPGELFF
D gene: TRBD2; clone size: few; V gene: TRBV30; J gene: TRBJ2-1; CDR3 DNA: TGTGCCTGGGCGGGAGGCCGGTCCTACAATGAGCAGTTCTTC; CDR3 protein: CAWAGGRSYNEQFF
D gene: TRBD2; clone size: -; V gene: TRBV10-2; J gene: TRBJ2-3; CDR3 DNA: TGCGCCAGCAGTCGCGGACTAGCGGGAGTACTTGTGACAGATACGCAGTATTTT; CDR3 protein: CASSRGLAGVLVTDTQYF
D gene: TRBD2; clone size: few; V gene: TRBV29-1; J gene: TRBJ2-7; CDR3 DNA: TGCAGCGTGACTAGCGTGTACTCCTACGAGCAGTACTTC; CDR3 protein: CSVTSVYSYEQYF
D gene: -; clone size: many; V gene: TRBV12-3/TRBV12-4; J gene: TRBJ2-7; CDR3 DNA: TGTGCCAGCAGTTTCGCAACCGCATTCTCCCAAGTAGGCTACGAGCAGTACTTC; CDR3 protein: CASSFATAFSQVGYEQYF
D gene: TRBD2; clone size: medium-sized; V gene: TRBV10-1; J gene: TRBJ2-7; CDR3 DNA: TGCGCCAGCAGTGAGGAGTCTAGCGGGGAGGGTTACGAGCAGTACTTC; CDR3 protein: CASSEESSGEGYEQYF
D gene: -; clone size: -; V gene: TRBV2; J gene: TRBJ1-6; CDR3 DNA: TGTGCCAGGAAGAGCTCCTATAATTCACCCCTCCACTTT; CDR3 protein: CARKSSYNSPLHF
D gene: -; clone size: -; V gene: TRBV6-6; J gene: TRBJ2-7; CDR3 DNA: TGTGCCAGCACAGTAAGGGGCTACGAGCAGTACTTC; CDR3 protein: CASTVRGYEQYF
D gene: -; clone size: once; V gene: TRBV10-1; J gene: TRBJ1-4; CDR3 DNA: TGCGCCAGCAATTCCCGGGCTAATGAAAAACTGTTTTTT; CDR3 protein: CASNSRANEKLFF
D gene: -; clone size: -; V gene: TRBV14; J gene: TRBJ1-4; CDR3 DNA: TGTGCCAGCAGCCAGTACAGTAATGAAAAACTGTTTTTT; CDR3 protein: CASSQYSNEKLFF
D gene: -; clone size: -; V gene: TRBV6-1; J gene: TRBJ2-1; CDR3 DNA: TGTGCCAGCAGATCCGGGACGCTACACAATGAGCAGTTCTTC; CDR3 protein: CASRSGTLHNEQFF
D gene: -; clone size: many; V gene: TRBV15; J gene: TRBJ1-1; CDR3 DNA: TGTGCCACCAGCAGACGTCCCTACAGGGACACTGAAGCTTTCTTT; CDR3 protein: CATSRRPYRDTEAFF
D gene: TRBD1; clone size: few; V gene: TRBV3-1; J gene: TRBJ1-1; CDR3 DNA: TGTGCCAGCAGCCAAGCGAAGGGGGCGACGAACACTGAAGCTTTCTTT; CDR3 protein: CASSQAKGATNTEAFF
D gene: -; clone size: many; V gene: TRBV20-1; J gene: TRBJ1-1; CDR3 DNA: TGCAGTGCCAGGGACGGCGGAGGGACTGAAGCTTTCTTT; CDR3 protein: CSARDGGGTEAFF
D gene: -; clone size: many; V gene: TRBV5-1; J gene: TRBJ2-5; CDR3 DNA: TGCGCCAGCAGCTTGGCGTCGCAAGAGACCCAGTACTTC; CDR3 protein: CASSLASQETQYF
D gene: -; clone size: -; V gene: TRBV30; J gene: TRBJ1-5; CDR3 DNA: TGTGCCTGGAGTATGTCGCTGAACAATCAGCCCCAGCATTTT; CDR3 protein: CAWSMSLNNQPQHF
D gene: -; clone size: -; V gene: TRBV12-3/TRBV12-4; J gene: TRBJ1-1; CDR3 DNA: TGTGCCAGCAGTGCCACAGGGTTCACTGAAGCTTTCTTT; CDR3 protein: CASSATGFTEAFF